The rows below give T cell receptor beta chains drawn from one sample of a study of blood T cell repertoires in COVID-19. The repertoire was sequenced with immunoSEQ multiplex PCR; TCRdb's copy has only in-frame clones and lacks some. The table has over 150,000 clones, 84% seen once. Sequencing was performed on peripheral blood. The receptor source for this set is a man in his late teens or twenties with active or convalescent COVID-19. Both conserved end residues are trimmed from each CDR3. Each record gives: J gene, CDR3 length, V gene, CDR3 protein.

>TRBJ1-2|13|TRBV25-1
ASSETGGLNYGYT
>TRBJ2-1|12|TRBV19
ASSIDTGGKEQF
>TRBJ2-3|12|TRBV3-1/TRBV3-2
ASSTTSPGAGQY
>TRBJ2-5|14|TRBV9
ASGSASGGSQETQY
>TRBJ1-3|13|TRBV9
ASSVGTGGGNTIY
>TRBJ1-2|11|TRBV15
ATSRGGARGYT
>TRBJ2-7|10|TRBV29-1
SVRDNSYEQY
>TRBJ1-1|13|TRBV3-1/TRBV3-2
ASRTSDRPNTEAF
>TRBJ2-7|12|TRBV6-1
ASSEWQGSYEQY
>TRBJ1-3|14|TRBV5-4
ASSPGGYYSGNTIY
>TRBJ1-6|13|TRBV7-2
ASTVSQGYYSPLH
>TRBJ2-3|13|TRBV6-6
ASRKLAESTDTQY
>TRBJ2-1|12|TRBV7-2
ASSLVRELNEQF
>TRBJ1-5|13|TRBV25-1
ASSEFGASNQPQH
>TRBJ2-2|15|TRBV7-9
ASSPLAGTGPTGELF